These 30 T cell receptor beta chains came from one sample sequenced in a study of cytomegalovirus exposure and HLA in healthy donors. Sequencing was performed with immunoSEQ multiplex PCR; in TCRdb, only in-frame clones are kept and a portion is missing. The sample includes more than 110,000 clones, about 94% of them seen just once. Sample: PBMCs. All receptors derive from a man aged 18 to 29 in good health and CMV-seropositive.

This clone was observed once. The V call is TRBV30, the J call TRBJ1-4, with 9 bases lining up with TRBD1. Germline CDR1 reads GTSNPN; CDR2 reads SVGIG (reference sequence). This CDR3 is built from 15 residues. Trimming cost V 3 bases and J 8 bases; bases outside gene matches: 10. Written as DNA, the CDR3 is TGTGCCTGGAGGGGAAGGGACAGGGAACGGGAAAAACTGTTTTTT. This gives the protein CAWRGRDREREKLFF.

The rearrangement uses TRBV29-1 and TRBJ2-1, with TRBD2 matching 7 bases. V lost 4 bases and J lost 9; bases outside the gene matches: 21. CDR1 and CDR2 (germline): SQVTM, ANQGSEA. This CDR3 spans 17 amino acids. The CDR3 here is CSVVGLAVLSSGGEQFF. The CDR3 DNA follows: TGCAGCGTTGTCGGCCTAGCGGTTTTATCCTCTGGCGGTGAGCAGTTCTTC.

The chain links TRBV30 to TRBJ1-2, with 7 bases aligning to TRBD1. Germline V lookup: CDR1 GTSNPN, CDR2 SVGIG (reference sequence). The CDR3 is made up of 13 amino acids. The junction had 6 bases not matched to a gene; V was cut back by 3 bases and J by 5 bases. The CDR3 bases are TGTGCCTGGAGAACAGGGGCGTTTTATGGCTACACCTTC. Translation: CAWRTGAFYGYTF.

The chain joins TRBV15 to TRBJ2-2; D gene uncertain. This CDR3 spans 17 amino acids. V was cut by 6 bases and J by 0 bases, with 17 bases left in between. The germline gives CDR1 LNHNV, CDR2 YYDKDF (reference sequence). CDR3 sequence (DNA): TGTGCCACCAGTACCGGAGACTTAGTCGCGAACACCGGGGAGCTGTTTTTT. It translates to CATSTGDLVANTGELFF.

This clone was seen a few times. The genes are TRBV27 and TRBJ2-3; 11 bases match TRBD2. Looked up from germline, CDR1 is MNHEY and CDR2 is SMNVEV (reference sequence). Losses at the gene ends were 3 bases for V and 5 bases for J; bases not matched to a gene: 10. The CDR3 has 17 amino acids. CDR3 coding DNA: TGTGCCAGCAGTTTCTTGACTAGCGGGATTGGGTTAGATACGCAGTATTTT. Translated, it gives CASSFLTSGIGLDTQYF.

The chain combines TRBV21-1 with TRBJ1-5; the D call of TRBD1 is as the table states it, not checked on the DNA. TRBV21-1 is annotated as a pseudogene. This CDR3 is 14 amino acids long. The CDR3 spells CASRDRGGNQPQHF. Here the CDR3 DNA reads TGTGCCAGCAGAGACAGGGGCGGCAATCAGCCCCAGCATTTT.

The gene calls are TRBV28 and TRBJ1-6; D unclear. The germline CDR1 and CDR2 sequences are MDHEN and SYDVKM. The CDR3 is 18 residues long. V was clipped by 1 base and J by 10 bases, with 23 bases between them. The CDR3 nucleotides read TGTGCCAGCAGTTTATCTCTTTATAAGGGAGGGCTGGGATCACCCCTCCACTTT. Amino acid sequence: CASSLSLYKGGLGSPLHF.

V and J are TRBV9 and TRBJ1-2, with TRBD1 matching 7 bases. The V gene end was trimmed by 4 bases and the J gene end by 2 bases; junction bases not matched to a gene: 2. The germline gives CDR1 SGDLS, CDR2 YYNGEE. The CDR3 extends over 13 amino acids. The CDR3 DNA is TGTGCCAGCAGCCAGGGACAGAACTATGGCTACACCTTC. Protein sequence: CASSQGQNYGYTF.

This chain joins TRBV19 and TRBJ2-7; TRBD1 is a possible D gene (6 bases). The CDR3 is 14 residues long. V was clipped by 7 bases and J by 7 bases, with 20 bases between them. Germline-derived CDR1 and CDR2 are LNHDA and SQIVND (reference sequence). The CDR3 DNA reads as TGTGCCAGTACTCCTCGGACAGCCCTTGGGGAGCAGTACTTC. Its protein is CASTPRTALGEQYF.

V usage is TRBV13 and J usage is TRBJ2-1; 11 bases agree with TRBD2. The ends lost 4 bases at V and 0 bases at J; junction bases unmatched: 5. This CDR3 is 17 amino acids long. In germline, CDR1 is PRHDT, CDR2 FYEKMQ (reference sequence). CDR3 amino acids: CASSSGLADRSYNEQFF. CDR3 coding DNA: TGTGCCAGCAGCTCGGGACTAGCGGACCGCTCCTACAATGAGCAGTTCTTC.

The chain has TRBV2 and TRBJ1-1, with D unresolved. This CDR3 has 14 amino acids. V lost 4 bases and J 0 bases, leaving 9 bases between the germline ends. Germline V lookup: CDR1 SNHLY, CDR2 FYNNEI. CDR3 nucleotides: TGTGCCAGCAGTGCGGGGTTTTTGAACACTGAAGCTTTCTTT. Translating it yields CASSAGFLNTEAFF.

The V call is TRBV7-9, the J call TRBJ1-1; D is perhaps TRBD1 (6 bases). Between the trimmed V and J ends, which lost 5 bases and 5 bases, there was a span of 12 bases. Per germline, CDR1 SEHNR and CDR2 FQNEAQ (reference sequence). The CDR3 covers 13 residues. CDR3 DNA sequence: TGTGCCAGCAGCCGCTCGCAGGGGACTGAAGCTTTCTTT. It is translated as CASSRSQGTEAFF.

The J gene is TRBJ2-2, the V gene TRBV7-2, with D perhaps matching TRBD2 (5 bases). Looked up from germline, CDR1 is SGHTA and CDR2 is FQGNSA. V lost 3 bases, J lost 7 bases, and 12 bases lay in between. The CDR3 length is 14 residues. This CDR3 reads CASSFGGQSGELFF. The CDR3 region has the DNA TGTGCCAGCAGCTTTGGCGGGCAGAGCGGGGAGCTGTTTTTT.

The rearrangement joins TRBV29-1 to TRBJ2-1; 8 bases fit TRBD2. V was clipped by 7 bases and J by 6 bases; unmatched bases: 14. Germline assignment: CDR1 SQVTM and CDR2 ANQGSEA. This CDR3 has 15 amino acids. This chain's CDR3 is CSAVGREDHGNEQFF. In DNA, the CDR3 is TGCAGCGCCGTGGGGCGGGAGGATCACGGCAATGAGCAGTTCTTC.

The chain joins TRBV27 to TRBJ2-7, with D unclear. Deletions cut 2 bases from V and 4 bases from J, with 15 bases between. This CDR3 comprises 15 residues. Germline lookup yields CDR1 MNHEY and CDR2 SMNVEV (reference sequence). CDR3 DNA sequence: TGTGCCAGCAGTTTAGCCATTTGGCCTAGTTACGAGCAGTACTTC. Protein product: CASSLAIWPSYEQYF.

V is TRBV27 and J is TRBJ1-1; a weak D match, TRBD1 (6 bases). V was clipped by 6 bases and J by 4 bases, with 12 bases between them. Germline V gives CDR1 MNHEY, CDR2 SMNVEV (reference sequence). This CDR3 has 13 amino acids. The CDR3 DNA follows: TGTGCCAGCAGCCACAGGGTTGGCACTGAAGCTTTCTTT. Amino acids: CASSHRVGTEAFF.

V and J are TRBV5-1 and TRBJ2-7; D is uncertain. Germline assignment: CDR1 SGHRS and CDR2 YFSETQ. The CDR3 sequence is 13 residues long. The ends were cut back, 4 bases at V and 1 base at J, with 9 bases in the middle. CDR3 in amino acids: CASSRDLSYEQYF. Here the CDR3 DNA reads TGCGCCAGCAGCCGAGACTTATCCTACGAGCAGTACTTC.

This clone has only one observation. The rearrangement uses TRBV7-9 and TRBJ1-2; no definite D call. Trimming took 1 base from V and 3 from J, leaving 6 bases between them. The germline V gene encodes CDR1 SEHNR and CDR2 FQNEAQ (reference sequence). This CDR3 is 13 amino acids long. The CDR3 DNA reads as TGTGCCAGCAGCTTAGTCTCAGACTATGGCTACACCTTC. Its protein is CASSLVSDYGYTF.

The J gene is TRBJ2-3, the V gene TRBV2; 13 bases map to TRBD2. The CDR3 length is 15 residues. V lost 5 bases, J lost 3 bases, and 2 bases stayed unmatched. CDR1 SNHLY and CDR2 FYNNEI come from the germline V gene. The CDR3 coding sequence is TGTGCCAGCAGTCCGGGACTAGCGGGAACAGATACGCAGTATTTT. The encoded protein is CASSPGLAGTDTQYF. The whole variable domain, remainder taken from reference TRBV2 and TRBJ2-3, is EPEVTQTPSHQVTQMGQEVILRCVPISNHLYFYWYRQILGQKVEFLVSFYNNEISEKSEIFDDQFSVERPDGSNFTLKIRSTKLEDSAMYFCASSPGLAGTDTQYFGPGTRLTVL.

The chain recombines TRBV7-9 with TRBJ2-1, with TRBD2 matching 12 bases. With V trimmed by 10 bases and J by 7 bases, 11 bases remained unmatched. The CDR3 is 15 amino acids. CDR1 and CDR2 (germline): SEHNR, FQNEAQ (reference sequence). CDR3 protein: CATGATSGSRNEQFF. For the CDR3, the DNA is TGTGCCACCGGAGCGACTAGCGGGAGCCGAAATGAGCAGTTCTTC.

V is TRBV7-9 and J is TRBJ1-3; maybe TRBD1 (5 bases). With 0 bases removed from V and 3 bases from J, the gap between germline ends came to 9 bases. This CDR3 is built from 15 residues. Germline CDR1 is SEHNR and CDR2 is FQNEAQ (reference sequence). The DNA of the CDR3 is TGTGCCAGCAGCTTAGCCCAAGGGGTTGGAAACACCATATATTTT. Translation: CASSLAQGVGNTIYF.

In nucleotides, the CDR3 is TGTGCCAGCAGTTCGAGCAGGGGGCAAACTGAAGCTTTCTTT. This codes for CASSSSRGQTEAFF. The V gene is TRBV6-6, the J gene TRBJ1-1; 8 bases fit TRBD1. The germline V gene has CDR1 MNHNY and CDR2 SVGAGI (reference sequence). V was clipped by 4 bases and J by 5 bases; unmatched bases: 6. The length of the CDR3 is 14 residues.

The chain joins TRBV2 to TRBJ1-5, with D tentatively TRBD1 (6 bases). Trimming left V 2 bases short and J 5 bases short, with 13 bases between. The V gene's germline CDR1 is SNHLY and CDR2 FYNNEI. The CDR3 is 15 amino acids. CDR3 residues: CASSERTGMHQPQHF. The CDR3 DNA follows: TGTGCCAGCAGTGAACGTACAGGGATGCATCAGCCCCAGCATTTT.

V gene TRBV25-1 combines with J gene TRBJ2-7; 7 bases line up with TRBD1. The length of the CDR3 is 13 residues. Per germline, CDR1 MGHDK and CDR2 SYGVNS. V lost 6 bases to trimming and J lost 4 bases; unmatched junction nucleotides: 6. The CDR3 DNA sequence: TGTGCCAGCAGCTTCGGGGACAGTTACGAGCAGTACTTC. It specifies CASSFGDSYEQYF.

The chain recombines TRBV9 with TRBJ1-6; the D gene is possibly TRBD1 (5 bases). The CDR3 spans 16 residues. Germline CDR1 is SGDLS and CDR2 is YYNGEE. Trimming stripped 7 bases from V and 7 bases from J, with 21 bases between. The CDR3 spells CASSRTGGLKNSPLHF. CDR3 in DNA: TGTGCCAGCTCAAGAACAGGCGGACTAAAGAATTCACCCCTCCACTTT.

The chain joins TRBV5-1 to TRBJ2-7; 8 bases are a match to TRBD1. The CDR3 consists of 16 residues. V lost 4 bases and J lost 4; bases outside the gene matches: 13. CDR1 SGHRS and CDR2 YFSETQ come from the germline V gene. The CDR3 coding sequence is TGCGCCAGCAGCAGGTCAGGGCAGGGGGCTGGATACGAGCAGTACTTC. Amino acids: CASSRSGQGAGYEQYF.

The genes are TRBV5-4 and TRBJ1-1; perhaps TRBD1 as D (5 bases). This CDR3 is built from 13 residues. Trimming took off 4 bases at V and 1 base at J, with 8 bases between the two ends. The germline gives CDR1 SGHNT, CDR2 YYREEE (reference sequence). Written as DNA, the CDR3 is TGTGCCAGCAGCATTCAGGGGAACACTGAAGCTTTCTTT. It codes for CASSIQGNTEAFF. The full variable domain, its missing parts supplied by reference TRBV5-4 and TRBJ1-1, is ETGVTQSPTHLIKTRGQQVTLRCSSQSGHNTVSWYQQALGQGPQFIFQYYREEENGRGNFPPRFSGLQFPNYSSELNVNALELDDSALYLCASSIQGNTEAFFGQGTRLTVV.

The chain employs TRBV27 and TRBJ1-5; TRBD1 might be the D (5 bases). V lost 7 bases and J lost 7, with 14 bases in between. Per the germline V gene, CDR1 is MNHEY and CDR2 is SMNVEV (reference sequence). The CDR3 is 13 amino acids. CDR3 protein: CASTSTGGQPQHF. CDR3 nucleotide sequence: TGTGCCAGCACCTCCACCGGGGGGCAGCCCCAGCATTTT.

CDR3 sequence (DNA): TGCACCGGGGGGAGCGGGGCAAATGAGCAGTTCTTC. Translating it yields CTGGSGANEQFF. This chain connects TRBV29-1 to TRBJ2-1; 7 bases align to TRBD2. This CDR3 has 12 residues. The germline CDR1 and CDR2 sequences are SQVTM and ANQGSEA.

The rearrangement joins TRBV5-1 to TRBJ2-1; D possibly corresponds to TRBD2 (5 bases). In germline, CDR1 is SGHRS, CDR2 YFSETQ. V lost 0 bases to trimming and J lost 0 bases, with 13 bases between them. The CDR3 consists of 17 residues. The CDR3 sequence: CASSLEGGLSSYNEQFF. The DNA for the CDR3 is TGCGCCAGCAGCTTGGAAGGCGGGCTTAGCTCCTACAATGAGCAGTTCTTC.